The sequence of this T cell receptor (beta chain) was determined in a study of identical twins. Study results and caveats: Beta clonotypes that were abundant in cord blood contained fewer insertions, a pattern absent from memory repertoires. Conclusions leaned on cross-sectional statistical analysis and did not track the same donors over time. The study found excess low generation probability among twin-shared out-of-frame alpha sequences.

Donors uniformly comprised healthy Caucasians. Germline values: CDR1 MDHEN, CDR2 SYDVKM. The junction had 4 bases not matched to a gene; V was cut back by 4 bases and J by 3 bases. The CDR3 extends over 17 amino acids. For this clonotype: The antigen is unknown.

Each CDR3 protein is one row after TCRdb ran MiXCR on the 5' RACE reads. Here the sample spans some 1,600,000 distinct CDR3 sequences, under 35% being singletons. Input material: cord blood. V usage is TRBV28 and J usage is TRBJ2-1; 15 bases match TRBD2. The clonotype was recovered from a newborn girl in good health. CDR3 residues: CASSSGTSGRIYNEQFF. CDR3 DNA sequence: TGTGCCAGCAGTTCCGGGACTAGCGGGAGGATCTACAATGAGCAGTTCTTC.